This passage covers 24 T cell receptor beta chains from one sample sequenced in a study of blood T cell repertoires in COVID-19 (dated by TCRdb to the early 2020s). Preparation of the library involved the immunoSEQ multiplex PCR assay. TCRdb's version of the immuneACCESS table is confined to in-frame rearrangements and falls short of the full clone set. An unresolved V gene accounts for under half of the shortfall where checked; the remainder is of unknown origin. This sample lists approximately 70,000 clones; about 88% were detected once. Around 3.9% of the sample is held by the ten biggest clonotypes. Sequencing input: peripheral blood. The receptor set was obtained from a man between 65 and 85 years old with active COVID-19.

This clone was picked up one time. The J gene is TRBJ2-1, the V gene TRBV7-2, with 12 bases lining up with TRBD2. Trimming removed 6 bases from V and 9 bases from J; junction bases left unmatched: 9. The CDR3 contains 15 residues. CDR1 and CDR2 from the germline V gene are SGHTA and FQGNSA. The CDR3 DNA reads as TGTGCCAGCAGGACCCTAGCGGGAGGGCCGGGTGAGCAGTTCTTC. Translating it yields CASRTLAGGPGEQFF.

The V call is TRBV6-2 or TRBV6-3, the J call TRBJ2-1, with 11 bases matching TRBD2. V gave up 6 bases and J gave up 0 bases; unmatched junction bases: 1. Germline CDR1 MNHEY, CDR2 SVGEGT. The CDR3 covers 15 residues. CDR3 in DNA: TGTGCCAGCAGCGGGACTAGCGGCTCCTACAATGAGCAGTTCTTC. It specifies CASSGTSGSYNEQFF.

Only one count was recorded for this clone. The chain is built from TRBV19 and TRBJ1-5; 9 bases align to TRBD1. V was pared by 4 bases and J by 4 bases, with 5 bases of the junction left unmatched. The CDR3 covers 15 residues. Germline-derived CDR1 and CDR2 are LNHDA and SQIVND (reference sequence). CDR3 in amino acids: CASSTRTGVNQPQHF. The DNA of the CDR3 is TGTGCCAGTAGTACCCGGACAGGGGTGAATCAGCCCCAGCATTTT.

The V gene is TRBV19, the J gene TRBJ2-1; 8 bases agree with TRBD1. With 3 bases clipped from V and 5 bases from J, the junction kept 9 bases outside the gene matches. CDR1 LNHDA and CDR2 SQIVND come from the germline V gene (reference sequence). The CDR3 covers 16 residues. For the CDR3, the DNA is TGTGCCAGTAGTATGGGGCTGGGACAGGCACACAATGAGCAGTTCTTC. This sequence encodes CASSMGLGQAHNEQFF.

The chain joins TRBV4-2 to TRBJ2-3, with D unresolved. V lost 1 base and J lost 1, with 12 bases in between. Germline lookup yields CDR1 LGHNA and CDR2 YNFKEQ. The CDR3 spans 16 residues. CDR3 residues: CASSQGSPGGTDTQYF. Written as DNA, the CDR3 is TGTGCCAGCAGCCAAGGATCCCCGGGTGGCACAGATACGCAGTATTTT.

The chain couples TRBV10-3 to TRBJ1-6; D unclear. V was cut by 10 bases and J by 10 bases, with 20 bases left in between. The CDR3 has 14 residues. The germline CDR1 and CDR2 sequences are ENHRY and SYGVKD. CDR3 amino acids: CATESRIAGSPLHF. The DNA for the CDR3 is TGTGCCACCGAATCAAGGATAGCGGGATCACCCCTCCACTTT.

This clone was seen a handful of times. V is TRBV10-3 and J is TRBJ1-6; D not certain. The CDR3 covers 20 residues. The germline gives CDR1 ENHRY, CDR2 SYGVKD. Trimming left V 0 bases short and J 0 bases short, with 18 bases between. The CDR3: CAISESRWVGRSSYNSPLHF. CDR3 DNA sequence: TGTGCCATCAGTGAGTCTAGGTGGGTTGGAAGGAGCTCCTATAATTCACCCCTCCACTTT.

J is TRBJ1-6 and V is TRBV30, with 9 bases fitting TRBD1. The CDR3 has 15 amino acids. Germline CDR1 GTSNPN, CDR2 SVGIG (reference sequence). Losses at the gene ends were 1 base for V and 10 bases for J; bases not matched to a gene: 8. This CDR3 is CAWSGLDRGGSPLHF. The CDR3 coding sequence is TGTGCCTGGAGTGGTTTGGACAGGGGAGGGTCACCCCTCCACTTT. Together with reference TRBV30 and TRBJ1-6, the CDR3 gives the full variable domain: SQTIHQWPATLVQPVGSPLSLECTVEGTSNPNLYWYRQAAGRGLQLLFYSVGIGQISSEVPQNLSASRPQDRQFILSSKKLLLSDSGFYLCAWSGLDRGGSPLHFGNGTRLTVT.

This clone has only one observation. The chain carries TRBV6-6 and TRBJ2-2; TRBD2 matches 10 bases. V was clipped by 5 bases and J by 6 bases; unmatched bases: 9. The CDR3 contains 16 residues. Germline assignment: CDR1 MNHNY and CDR2 SVGAGI (reference sequence). The CDR3 here is CASSPPSGRVPGELFF. CDR3 coding DNA: TGTGCCAGCAGTCCCCCCAGCGGGAGGGTCCCCGGGGAGCTGTTTTTT.

This clone was observed a few times. The chain has TRBV7-5 and TRBJ1-4; the table gives TRBD1 as D, unverified against the DNA. TRBV7-5 is deemed a pseudogene. There are 15 residues in the CDR3. As DNA, the CDR3 is TGTGTCAGAAGCTTAGTGACAGGGTGGTGTGAAAAACTGTTTTTT. This encodes CVRSLVTGWCEKLFF.

The J gene is TRBJ2-1, the V gene TRBV28; tentative D call: TRBD2 (6 bases). The CDR3 loop spans 17 amino acids. The V gene lost 7 bases and the J gene lost 1 base, with 20 bases spanning the gap. Germline V gene lookup returns CDR1 MDHEN and CDR2 SYDVKM. The CDR3 region has the DNA TGTGCCAGCACCCCCCGGGAGCCCTGGGGATCCTACAATGAGCAGTTCTTC. The encoded protein is CASTPREPWGSYNEQFF.

The V call is TRBV19, the J call TRBJ2-3; 13 bases fit TRBD2. V lost 5 bases and J lost 3; bases outside the gene matches: 2. Germline V gene sequence: CDR1 LNHDA, CDR2 SQIVND (reference sequence). The CDR3 has 15 amino acids. The CDR3 sequence: CASSLGLAGTDTQYF. Written as DNA, the CDR3 is TGTGCCAGTAGTTTGGGACTAGCGGGAACAGATACGCAGTATTTT.

This clone has a handful of counts. This sample includes further DNA sequences coding for the same CDR3. The chain combines TRBV18 with TRBJ1-4; D possibly corresponds to TRBD1 (5 bases). The ends were cut back, 3 bases at V and 7 bases at J, with 12 bases in the middle. The germline CDR1 and CDR2 sequences are KGHSH and LQKENI. The CDR3 is 14 amino acids. CDR3 bases: TGTGCCAGCTCACCTGGGCAGGGAGGTGAAAAACTGTTTTTT. It is translated as CASSPGQGGEKLFF. Together with reference TRBV18 and TRBJ1-4, the CDR3 gives the full variable domain: NAGVMQNPRHLVRRRGQEARLRCSPMKGHSHVYWYRQLPEEGLKFMVYLQKENIIDESGMPKERFSAEFPKEGPSILRIQQVVRGDSAAYFCASSPGQGGEKLFFGSGTQLSVL.

This chain connects TRBV6-5 to TRBJ2-3, with 7 bases fitting TRBD1. This CDR3 spans 13 amino acids. CDR1 is MNHEY, CDR2 SVGAGI, per germline. V was clipped by 8 bases and J by 6 bases; unmatched bases: 8. CDR3 region: CASSNRGRDTQYF. The CDR3 coding sequence is TGTGCCAGCTCCAACAGGGGCCGGGATACGCAGTATTTT.

This sequence joins TRBV18 and TRBJ2-7; D perhaps matches TRBD1 (7 bases). The V end was cut by 3 bases, the J end by 1 base, with 19 bases between. This CDR3 contains 17 residues. The germline V gene has CDR1 KGHSH and CDR2 LQKENI. Written as DNA, the CDR3 is TGTGCCAGCTCACCCGGGCAGGGGGGCTCCGGGTCCTACGAGCAGTACTTC. This sequence encodes CASSPGQGGSGSYEQYF.

The V call is TRBV5-6, the J call TRBJ1-1; D may be TRBD1 (5 bases). Germline values: CDR1 SGHDT, CDR2 YYEEEE. This CDR3 comprises 12 residues. V shed 4 bases and J shed 6 bases, with 10 bases lying between them. The chain's CDR3 is CASSRGFAEAFF. The CDR3 DNA reads as TGTGCCAGCAGCCGGGGGTTCGCTGAAGCTTTCTTT. Full variable domain (remainder filled in from reference TRBV5-6 and TRBJ1-1): DAGVTQSPTHLIKTRGQQVTLRCSPKSGHDTVSWYQQALGQGPQFIFQYYEEEERQRGNFPDRFSGHQFPNYSSELNVNALLLGDSALYLCASSRGFAEAFFGQGTRLTVV.

The chain combines TRBV15 with TRBJ2-5; D is undetermined. The germline V gene encodes CDR1 LNHNV and CDR2 YYDKDF (reference sequence). This CDR3 spans 14 amino acids. Between the trimmed V and J ends, which lost 0 bases and 5 bases, there was a span of 10 bases. The CDR3 DNA reads as TGTGCCACCAGCAGAGATCCAGGTTGGGAGACCCAGTACTTC. Protein product: CATSRDPGWETQYF.

The rearrangement uses TRBV18 and TRBJ1-6; 8 nucleotides agree with TRBD1. The CDR3 extends over 15 amino acids. From germline, CDR1 is KGHSH and CDR2 LQKENI. V lost 2 bases and J lost 9; bases outside the gene matches: 6. CDR3 residues: CASSPGAGGRSPLHF. DNA for the CDR3: TGTGCCAGCTCACCAGGGGCAGGGGGCCGTTCACCCCTCCACTTT.

The chain has TRBV12-3 or TRBV12-4 and TRBJ1-1, with D perhaps TRBD1 (5 bases). This CDR3 contains 13 residues. Trimming took off 7 bases at V and 3 bases at J, with 12 bases between the two ends. The CDR3 sequence is CASTLGGYTEAFF. CDR3 in DNA: TGTGCCAGCACCCTGGGGGGATACACTGAAGCTTTCTTT.

This chain links TRBV24-1 with TRBJ2-7, with 10 nucleotides matching TRBD2. Per germline, CDR1 KGHDR and CDR2 SFDVKD. The CDR3 loop spans 13 amino acids. Trimming at V came to 7 bases and at J to 6 bases, leaving 5 bases not matched to a gene. CDR3 region: CATSLLAGSEQYF. The CDR3 DNA follows: TGTGCCACCAGCCTACTAGCGGGAAGCGAGCAGTACTTC.

The chain couples TRBV30 to TRBJ2-2, with 8 bases identical to TRBD1. This CDR3 has 14 residues. Unmatched junction bases numbered 8, after V lost 6 bases and J lost 5 bases. The germline V gene has CDR1 GTSNPN and CDR2 SVGIG (reference sequence). The CDR3 DNA reads as TGTGCCTGCCAGGGGACAGGATGGACCGGGGAGCTGTTTTTT. As protein: CACQGTGWTGELFF. Filled out from reference TRBV30 and TRBJ2-2, the complete variable domain reads SQTIHQWPATLVQPVGSPLSLECTVEGTSNPNLYWYRQAAGRGLQLLFYSVGIGQISSEVPQNLSASRPQDRQFILSSKKLLLSDSGFYLCACQGTGWTGELFFGEGSRLTVL.

The gene calls are TRBV9 and TRBJ2-5, with TRBD1 as a possible D gene (5 bases). V was clipped by 2 bases and J by 1 base, with 15 bases between them. The CDR3 consists of 16 residues. Germline-derived CDR1 and CDR2 are SGDLS and YYNGEE. The DNA of the CDR3 is TGTGCCAGCAGCGTTTGGGGCCCCCAGGGCCAAGAGACCCAGTACTTC. It encodes CASSVWGPQGQETQYF.

The chain has TRBV11-3 and TRBJ2-5; weak D call: TRBD2 (6 bases). Germline values: CDR1 SGHNT, CDR2 YENEEA. The CDR3 is 14 amino acids. V was pared by 1 base and J by 5 bases, with 11 bases between. The CDR3 here is CASSLGRGAETQYF. DNA of the CDR3: TGTGCCAGCAGCTTAGGGAGGGGAGCCGAGACCCAGTACTTC.

This clone showed up just a few times. The chain uses TRBV10-3 and TRBJ2-7; 7 nucleotides agree with TRBD2. Trimming at V came to 8 bases and at J to 6 bases, leaving 10 bases not matched to a gene. Germline V gene data show CDR1 as ENHRY and CDR2 as SYGVKD. The CDR3 length is 13 residues. CDR3 sequence: CAIGPRERGEQYF. In DNA, the CDR3 is TGTGCCATCGGTCCGAGGGAGCGGGGCGAGCAGTACTTC.